This TCR beta chain was obtained from a study of early T cells in non-severe SARS-CoV-2 infection. This clonotype was found many times. The CDR3 consists of 15 residues. In germline, CDR1 is SGHTA, CDR2 FQGTGA. V was cut by 4 bases and J by 4 bases, with 13 bases left in between. Unique molecular identifiers were added to individual cDNA molecules. TCRdb recomputed calls from the 5' RACE reads with MiXCR, one row per CDR3 protein. The profile shows some 67,000 distinct CDR3 sequences, 9% to 10% of them singletons. The TCR was taken from an adult who was a healthcare worker with PCR-confirmed SARS-CoV-2 infection or an uninfected control (not recorded which). This specimen was whole blood, taken at baseline. The rearrangement links TRBV7-3 to TRBJ2-2; the D gene could be TRBD1 or TRBD2 (6 bases each). This CDR3 reads CASSYPRGGTGELFF. The CDR3 nucleotides are TGTGCCAGCAGCTATCCCAGGGGAGGCACCGGGGAGCTGTTTTTT.